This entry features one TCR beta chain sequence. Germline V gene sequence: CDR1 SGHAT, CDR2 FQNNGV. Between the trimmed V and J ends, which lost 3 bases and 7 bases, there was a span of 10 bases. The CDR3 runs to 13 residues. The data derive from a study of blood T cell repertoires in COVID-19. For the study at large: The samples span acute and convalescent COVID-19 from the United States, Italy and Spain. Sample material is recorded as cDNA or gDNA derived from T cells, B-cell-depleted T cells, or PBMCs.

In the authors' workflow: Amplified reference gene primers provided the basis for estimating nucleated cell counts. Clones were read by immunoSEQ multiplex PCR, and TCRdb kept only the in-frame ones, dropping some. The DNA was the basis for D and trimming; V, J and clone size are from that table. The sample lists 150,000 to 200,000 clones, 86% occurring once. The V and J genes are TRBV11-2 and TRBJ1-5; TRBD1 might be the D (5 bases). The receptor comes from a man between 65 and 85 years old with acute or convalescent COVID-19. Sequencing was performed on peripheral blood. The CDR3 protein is CASSLEQDQPQHF. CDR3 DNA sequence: TGTGCCAGCAGCTTGGAACAGGACCAGCCCCAGCATTTT.